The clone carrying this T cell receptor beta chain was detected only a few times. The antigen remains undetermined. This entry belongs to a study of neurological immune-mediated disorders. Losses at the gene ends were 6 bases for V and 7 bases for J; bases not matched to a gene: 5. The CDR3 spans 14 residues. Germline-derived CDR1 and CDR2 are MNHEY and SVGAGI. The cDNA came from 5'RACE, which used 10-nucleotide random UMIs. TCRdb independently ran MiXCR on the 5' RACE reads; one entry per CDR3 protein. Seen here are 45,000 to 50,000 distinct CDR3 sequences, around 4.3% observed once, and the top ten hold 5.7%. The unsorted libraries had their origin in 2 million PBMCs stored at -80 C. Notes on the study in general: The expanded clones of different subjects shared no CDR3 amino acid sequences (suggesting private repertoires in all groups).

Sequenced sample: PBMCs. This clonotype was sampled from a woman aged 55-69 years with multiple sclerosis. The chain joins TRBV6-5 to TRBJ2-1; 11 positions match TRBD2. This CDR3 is CASSSSGGLNEQFF. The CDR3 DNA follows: TGTGCCAGCAGCTCTAGCGGGGGGCTTAATGAGCAGTTCTTC.